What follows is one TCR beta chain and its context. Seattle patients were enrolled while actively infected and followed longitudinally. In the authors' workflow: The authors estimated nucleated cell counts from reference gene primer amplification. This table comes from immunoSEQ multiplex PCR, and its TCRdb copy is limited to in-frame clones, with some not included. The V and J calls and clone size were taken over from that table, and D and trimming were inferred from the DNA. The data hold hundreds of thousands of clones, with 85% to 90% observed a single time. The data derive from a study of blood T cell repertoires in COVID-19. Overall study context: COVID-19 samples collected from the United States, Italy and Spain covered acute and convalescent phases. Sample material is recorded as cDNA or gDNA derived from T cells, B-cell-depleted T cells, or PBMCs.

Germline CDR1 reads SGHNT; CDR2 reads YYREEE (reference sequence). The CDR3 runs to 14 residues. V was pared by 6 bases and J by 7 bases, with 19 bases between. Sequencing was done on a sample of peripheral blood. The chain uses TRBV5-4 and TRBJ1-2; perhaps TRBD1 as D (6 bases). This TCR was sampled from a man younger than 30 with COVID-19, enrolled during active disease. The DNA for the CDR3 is TGTGCCAGCACCATAACCGGGACAAAGATTGGCTACACCTTC. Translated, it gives CASTITGTKIGYTF. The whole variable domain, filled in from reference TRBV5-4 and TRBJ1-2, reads ETGVTQSPTHLIKTRGQQVTLRCSSQSGHNTVSWYQQALGQGPQFIFQYYREEENGRGNFPPRFSGLQFPNYSSELNVNALELDDSALYLCASTITGTKIGYTFGSGTRLTVV.